Listed below are T cell receptor beta chains from one sample, sequenced in a study of spatial heterogeneity in lung cancer. TCRdb fed the 5' RACE reads into MiXCR, producing one record per CDR3 protein. Of 15,000 to 20,000 distinct CDR3 sequences listed, about 6.5% were seen once; the top ten hold 20% to 25%. The source was lung tumor tissue, collected at surgery. All receptors derive from a female donor with early-stage non-small cell lung cancer. Both conserved end residues are part of each CDR3. A D gene is named only where the DNA matches it firmly. The size entry is marked missing in some rows and otherwise reads once, few, many or a size class.

clone size | J gene | V gene | D gene | CDR3 DNA | CDR3 protein
. | TRBJ2-3 | TRBV7-3 | . | TGTGCCAGCAGCTTAGGGACTCCTAGCACAGATACGCAGTATTTT | CASSLGTPSTDTQYF
many | TRBJ2-2 | TRBV20-1 | TRBD1 | TGCAGTGCTAGTGACAGGGGGAACACCGGGGAGCTGTTTTTT | CSASDRGNTGELFF
few | TRBJ2-7 | TRBV7-9 | . | TGTGCCAGCAGCTTAGAGGAGGAGCAGTACTTC | CASSLEEEQYF
many | TRBJ2-5 | TRBV27 | . | TGTGCCAGCAGACAACAAGAGACCCAGTACTTC | CASRQQETQYF
few | TRBJ1-6 | TRBV20-1 | . | TGCAGTGCTAGCCGATCGGGTTCACCCCTCCACTTT | CSASRSGSPLHF
few | TRBJ1-5 | TRBV3-1 | . | TGTGCCAGCAGCCAAGACAGGAACAATCAGCCCCAGCATTTT | CASSQDRNNQPQHF
many | TRBJ1-3 | TRBV20-1 | . | TGCAGTGCTAGAGGTGGGGGGGCCCACTCTGGAAACACCATATATTTT | CSARGGGAHSGNTIYF
few | TRBJ2-4 | TRBV20-1 | . | TGCAGTGCTAGCGGAGGGATAGGGGGGTCCAAAAACATTCAGTACTTC | CSASGGIGGSKNIQYF
many | TRBJ2-1 | TRBV6-2/TRBV6-3 | . | TGTGCCAGCAGGCCCGGTTTCCATGAGCAGTTCTTC | CASRPGFHEQFF
many | TRBJ1-1 | TRBV11-1 | . | TGTGCCAGCAGCTTAGCGCGAGCGGGTTCGACTGAAGCTTTCTTT | CASSLARAGSTEAFF
many | TRBJ1-5 | TRBV2 | . | TGTGCCAGCAGGGAAAGACGTACCAATCAGCCCCAGCATTTT | CASRERRTNQPQHF
many | TRBJ2-3 | TRBV6-1 | . | TGTGCCACTACGCCCGAGTCAGATACGCAGTATTTT | CATTPESDTQYF
many | TRBJ2-3 | TRBV12-3/TRBV12-4 | TRBD1 | TGTGCCAGCAGTCTTCGGACAGGGGGCGCAGATACGCAGTATTTT | CASSLRTGGADTQYF
many | TRBJ2-1 | TRBV29-1 | . | TGCAGCGTTGTGGGCACCACTTACGCGGCGGATGAGCAGTTCTTC | CSVVGTTYAADEQFF
many | TRBJ2-1 | TRBV20-1 | . | TGCAGTGCTATCCATTTCCAGGAGATTTCTTACAATGAGCAGTTCTTC | CSAIHFQEISYNEQFF
. | TRBJ1-3 | TRBV18 | . | TGTGCCAGCTCACCACTGGGCAGTCCCGGCCTGGACCGGGTCGCCATATATTTT | CASSPLGSPGLDRVAIYF
many | TRBJ1-6 | TRBV12-5 | TRBD1 | TGTGCTAGTGCCCTGGGCCAGGGGGCTAATTCACCCCTCCACTTT | CASALGQGANSPLHF
. | TRBJ2-5 | TRBV11-2 | . | TGTGCCAGCAGCCTCCTTTTAGGGCCGGAGACCCAGTACTTC | CASSLLLGPETQYF
. | TRBJ1-5 | TRBV5-1 | . | TGCGCCAGCAGCTGGGGGGACAATCAGCCCCAGCATTTT | CASSWGDNQPQHF
many | TRBJ1-1 | TRBV7-2 | . | TGTGCCAGCAGCTTACCGTTAGCATTCGCTGAAGCTTTCTTT | CASSLPLAFAEAFF
many | TRBJ1-1 | TRBV18 | . | TGTGCCAGCTCTCCAAACAGGGATTACACTGAAGCTTTCTTT | CASSPNRDYTEAFF
many | TRBJ1-1 | TRBV10-3 | . | TGTGCCATCAGTGAGAGAAGAGGGGAGCACACTGAAGCTTTCTTT | CAISERRGEHTEAFF
few | TRBJ2-7 | TRBV5-1 | . | TGCGCCAGCAGCTGGGCGCAGGGATCTGACGAGCAGTACTTC | CASSWAQGSDEQYF
many | TRBJ2-2 | TRBV9 | . | TGTGCCAGCAGCTTAGAGGGCCTTACCGGGGAGCTGTTTTTT | CASSLEGLTGELFF
many | TRBJ1-2 | TRBV18 | TRBD1 | TGTGCCAGCTCACTGACAGGGAACTATGGCTACACCTTC | CASSLTGNYGYTF
many | TRBJ1-5 | TRBV7-8 | . | TGTGCCAGCACGCGGGGGGGCAATCAGCCCCAGCATTTT | CASTRGGNQPQHF
. | TRBJ1-5 | TRBV19 | . | TGTGCCAGCTCCCGGGACACGGGCAATCAGCCCCAGCATTTT | CASSRDTGNQPQHF
many | TRBJ1-1 | TRBV12-3/TRBV12-4 | . | TGTGCCAGCAGTTACTCTTCCATGGTTGAAGCTTTCTTT | CASSYSSMVEAFF
few | TRBJ2-3 | TRBV10-3 | . | TGTGCCATCTCCGGGACTCCGCCTAGCACAGATACGCAGTATTTT | CAISGTPPSTDTQYF
few | TRBJ1-1 | TRBV14 | . | TGTGCCAGCAGCCAATTCCGAGTGGGGGCCGACACTGAAGCTTTCTTT | CASSQFRVGADTEAFF
few | TRBJ1-1 | TRBV30 | . | TGTGCCTGGAGCAACGGGGCAGGGGAAGCTTTCTTT | CAWSNGAGEAFF
many | TRBJ2-2 | TRBV4-3 | . | TGCGCCAGCAGCCAGGCAACAGGCCATGGTGGCGGGGAGCTGTTTTTT | CASSQATGHGGGELFF
few | TRBJ1-5 | TRBV19 | . | TGTGCCAGCTCTCTCCGGCGGGGGGCGGTTCAGCCCCAGCATTTT | CASSLRRGAVQPQHF
many | TRBJ1-5 | TRBV20-1 | . | TGCAGTGCTAGAGCCCCCTCCCGACCAAAGCCCCAGCATTTT | CSARAPSRPKPQHF
. | TRBJ2-7 | TRBV27 | TRBD1 | TGTGCCAGCAGCAGGGACAGCTCCTACGAGCAGTACTTC | CASSRDSSYEQYF
many | TRBJ1-2 | TRBV20-1 | . | TGCAGTGCTCCCCGCCAGGGGCGGTACTATGGCTACACCTTC | CSAPRQGRYYGYTF
many | TRBJ2-7 | TRBV6-6 | . | TGTGCCAGCAGTGTGGGGTCGGGCGAGCAGTACTTC | CASSVGSGEQYF
medium-sized | TRBJ1-1 | TRBV2 | . | TGTGCCAGCAGTGCCTCCGTTAAGGGAGCTTTCTTT | CASSASVKGAFF
medium-sized | TRBJ2-3 | TRBV28 | TRBD1 | TGTGCCAGCAGTTTATTCAGGGGGCAGACAGATACGCAGTATTTT | CASSLFRGQTDTQYF
once | TRBJ2-1 | TRBV3-1 | . | TGTGCCAGCAGCCAAGATCCCAGCCCCTACAATGAGCAGTTCTTC | CASSQDPSPYNEQFF
. | TRBJ1-1 | TRBV4-1 | TRBD1 | TGCGCCAGCAGCCAAGATCGCGGGACAGGGTACTACACTGAAGCTTTCTTT | CASSQDRGTGYYTEAFF
medium-sized | TRBJ2-7 | TRBV4-3 | TRBD1 | TGCGCCAGCAGCCAAGAGAGGACAGGGGGCTACGAGCAGTACTTC | CASSQERTGGYEQYF
many | TRBJ1-6 | TRBV7-2 | TRBD1 | TGTGCCAGCAGCCCCCGACAGGGGGGGGGTTCACCCCTCCACTTT | CASSPRQGGGSPLHF
few | TRBJ1-2 | TRBV30 | . | TGTGCCTGGAGTGTTGAGTGGGACTATGGCTACACCTTC | CAWSVEWDYGYTF
few | TRBJ2-7 | TRBV29-1 | TRBD1 | TGCAGCGTCCATTCCGGGACAGGGGACGAGCAGTACTTC | CSVHSGTGDEQYF
many | TRBJ2-1 | TRBV7-9 | TRBD2 | TGTGCCAGCAGCTCCCGGGGGACTAGTGTTAATGAGCAGTTCTTC | CASSSRGTSVNEQFF
. | TRBJ2-7 | TRBV6-5 | . | TGTGCCAGCAGACAAGCCAATCCCGGGACAAATTACGAGCAGTACTTC | CASRQANPGTNYEQYF